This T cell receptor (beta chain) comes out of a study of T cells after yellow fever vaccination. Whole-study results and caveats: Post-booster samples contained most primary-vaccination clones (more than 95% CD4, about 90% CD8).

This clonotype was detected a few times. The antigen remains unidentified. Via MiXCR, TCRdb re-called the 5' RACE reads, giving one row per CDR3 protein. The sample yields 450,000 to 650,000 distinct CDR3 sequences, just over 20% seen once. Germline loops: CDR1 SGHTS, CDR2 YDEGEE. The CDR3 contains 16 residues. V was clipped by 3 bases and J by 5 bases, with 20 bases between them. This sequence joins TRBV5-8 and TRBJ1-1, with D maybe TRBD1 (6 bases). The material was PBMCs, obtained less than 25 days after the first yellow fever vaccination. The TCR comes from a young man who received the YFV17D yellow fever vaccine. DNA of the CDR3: TGTGCCAGCAGCTCCCATAGCGGGGGGCGGCGGACTGAAGCTTTCTTT. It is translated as CASSSHSGGRRTEAFF.